This T cell receptor beta chain was recorded in a study of OX40 agonist ivuxolimab in advanced cancers. The overall study: Ivuxolimab, an agonistic anti-OX40 (CD134) antibody, was given to patients. Every 2 weeks, patients received ivuxolimab intravenously, dosed at 0.01 to 10 mg/kg.

This clone occurred once. V lost 4 bases and J lost 5; bases outside the gene matches: 6. Germline V lookup: CDR1 SGHDN, CDR2 FVKESK. CDR3 length equals 15 residues. Exclusion applied to patients with autoimmune disease history or systemic immunosuppression. Samples were taken at baseline and on day 1 of cycles 4 and 7. The data were produced by immunoSEQ multiplex PCR, yet TCRdb's version contains in-frame clones alone and is incomplete. The sample shows under 20,000 clones, roughly 80% of them seen only once. Sample: CD4+ or CD8+ T cells sorted from blood, taken in a trial of the OX40 agonist ivuxolimab. V is TRBV14 and J is TRBJ2-5; 11 bases are shared with TRBD1. The TCR sequence derives from an adult with an advanced solid tumor such as melanoma, head and neck, liver or kidney cancer. CDR3 DNA: TGTGCCAGCAGCCCGGACAGGGGGCGACGGGAGACCCAGTACTTC. The encoded protein is CASSPDRGRRETQYF.